The rows below give T cell receptor beta chains drawn from one sample of a study of cytomegalovirus exposure and HLA in healthy donors. Assay: immunoSEQ multiplex PCR; the TCRdb copy retains only in-frame clones and omits some. Of about 200,000 clones in the sample, 81% were seen once. Material: PBMCs. These TCRs come from a man aged 35-49 years in good health and CMV-seropositive. The CDR3 runs from the conserved cysteine through the conserved F or W. The D gene is left open where the match is weak. A clone size is listed for some rows: how often the clone was seen (once, few, many), or a class if it is expanded.

D gene | J gene | clone size | V gene | CDR3 protein | CDR3 DNA
- | TRBJ2-5 | - | TRBV5-1 | CASRAEAQETQYF | TGCGCCAGCAGGGCGGAGGCCCAAGAGACCCAGTACTTC
TRBD1 | TRBJ2-1 | - | TRBV18 | CASSPGTGGREQFF | TGTGCCAGCTCACCTGGTACAGGGGGCCGGGAGCAGTTCTTC
TRBD1 | TRBJ2-5 | - | TRBV6-5 | CASSYSAGGQETQYF | TGTGCCAGCAGTTACTCTGCAGGGGGCCAAGAGACCCAGTACTTC
- | TRBJ1-1 | - | TRBV7-3 | CASSLTVDKNTEAFF | TGTGCCAGCAGCTTAACTGTAGACAAGAACACTGAAGCTTTCTTT
TRBD1 | TRBJ1-2 | - | TRBV5-6 | CASSIIRDREYGYTF | TGTGCCAGCAGCATTATTAGGGACAGGGAGTATGGCTACACCTTC
- | TRBJ2-7 | - | TRBV18 | CASSPRVGGLEQYF | TGTGCCAGCTCACCCAGGGTCGGTGGCCTCGAGCAGTACTTC
- | TRBJ2-5 | - | TRBV29-1 | CSVGSASLKETQYF | TGCAGCGTTGGCTCCGCTAGCTTGAAAGAGACCCAGTACTTC
TRBD1 | TRBJ1-5 | - | TRBV19 | CASSPPQGIQPQHF | TGTGCCAGTAGTCCCCCACAGGGGATTCAGCCCCAGCATTTT
- | TRBJ1-2 | once | TRBV28 | CASSLGGGLGTYGYTF | TGTGCCAGCAGTTTAGGGGGCGGACTGGGGACATATGGCTACACCTTC
TRBD1 | TRBJ2-7 | - | TRBV30 | CAWRKQGADEQYF | TGTGCCTGGAGGAAACAGGGGGCTGACGAGCAGTACTTC
TRBD2 | TRBJ2-7 | - | TRBV14 | CASSHITSGRKNEQYF | TGTGCCAGCAGCCATATCACTAGCGGGAGAAAGAACGAGCAGTACTTC
- | TRBJ2-7 | - | TRBV6-5 | CASSYSWGQGGYEQYF | TGTGCCAGCAGTTACTCATGGGGTCAGGGAGGCTACGAGCAGTACTTC
- | TRBJ2-6 | - | TRBV6-5 | CASSYPQGIGANVLTF | TGTGCCAGCAGTTACCCTCAGGGCATTGGGGCCAACGTCCTGACTTTC
- | TRBJ2-7 | - | TRBV7-2 | CASSPWAARAYEQYF | TGTGCCAGCAGCCCATGGGCAGCCAGGGCCTACGAGCAGTACTTC
TRBD2 | TRBJ2-3 | - | TRBV6-4 | CASSEGGGATDTQYF | TGTGCCAGCAGTGAAGGCGGGGGGGCGACAGATACGCAGTATTTT
TRBD1 | TRBJ2-5 | - | TRBV9 | CASSVAPRGISQETQYF | TGTGCCAGCAGCGTAGCTCCCAGGGGGATTTCCCAAGAGACCCAGTACTTC
- | TRBJ1-3 | once | TRBV5-8 | CASSLLASSGNTIYF | TGTGCCAGCAGTCTCCTTGCGAGCTCTGGAAACACCATATATTTT
- | TRBJ2-3 | - | TRBV7-8 | CASSLAPSGTDTQYF | TGTGCCAGCAGCTTAGCTCCTAGCGGCACAGATACGCAGTATTTT
TRBD2 | TRBJ2-1 | - | TRBV11-2 | CASSPRLVGGNNEQFF | TGTGCCAGCAGCCCCAGACTAGTGGGGGGGAACAATGAGCAGTTCTTC
- | TRBJ1-2 | - | TRBV30 | CAWMAPNYGYTF | TGTGCCTGGATGGCACCTAACTATGGCTACACCTTC
TRBD1 | TRBJ2-1 | - | TRBV5-6 | CASRHRGREQFF | TGTGCCAGCAGGCACAGGGGGCGGGAGCAGTTCTTC
- | TRBJ1-1 | - | TRBV6-5 | CASSYRAPGHYTEAFF | TGTGCCAGCAGTTATAGGGCACCGGGACACTACACTGAAGCTTTCTTT
- | TRBJ1-4 | - | TRBV2 | CATTRGRGSGEKLFF | TGTGCCACCACGCGCGGAAGGGGGTCCGGTGAAAAACTGTTTTTT
TRBD1 | TRBJ2-5 | - | TRBV14 | CASSRTGAQETQYF | TGTGCCAGCAGCCGGACAGGGGCTCAAGAGACCCAGTACTTC
TRBD2 | TRBJ2-2 | - | TRBV28 | CASSLPGLAGGPNTGELFF | TGTGCCAGCAGTTTACCGGGACTAGCGGGAGGCCCAAACACCGGGGAGCTGTTTTTT
- | TRBJ2-1 | - | TRBV18 | CASSLFGGNNEQFF | TGTGCCAGCTCACTCTTCGGGGGAAACAATGAGCAGTTCTTC
- | TRBJ1-5 | - | TRBV7-9 | CASSYDGLNQPQHF | TGTGCCAGCAGCTACGACGGACTCAATCAGCCCCAGCATTTT
- | TRBJ1-1 | - | TRBV6-5 | CASSKTLRGTGEAFF | TGTGCCAGCAGTAAAACCCTCCGGGGAACTGGTGAAGCTTTCTTT
- | TRBJ1-5 | - | TRBV19 | CASRGTAGRNQPQHF | TGTGCCAGTAGGGGGACGGCAGGGAGGAACCAGCCCCAGCATTTT
- | TRBJ1-3 | - | TRBV30 | CAWQGSGNTIYF | TGTGCCTGGCAGGGGAGTGGAAACACCATATATTTT
TRBD1 | TRBJ1-2 | - | TRBV5-4 | CASSPEQGGHYGYTF | TGTGCCAGCAGCCCGGAACAGGGGGGCCACTATGGCTACACCTTC
- | TRBJ2-1 | - | TRBV5-1 | CASSLAEDGGIYNEQFF | TGCGCCAGCAGCTTGGCCGAAGACGGGGGAATCTACAATGAGCAGTTCTTC
TRBD1 | TRBJ1-1 | - | TRBV7-3 | CASSLSSGTGFDPWNGEAFF | TGTGCCAGCAGCTTATCGAGCGGGACAGGGTTCGACCCTTGGAACGGTGAAGCTTTCTTT
TRBD1 | TRBJ1-6 | few | TRBV2 | CASKDRANSPLHF | TGTGCCAGCAAGGACAGGGCAAATTCACCCCTCCACTTT
TRBD2 | TRBJ2-1 | - | TRBV5-6 | CASSWGGNEQFF | TGTGCCAGCAGCTGGGGAGGGAATGAGCAGTTCTTC
TRBD1 | TRBJ2-7 | once | TRBV5-1 | CASSGSTGANYEQYF | TGCGCCAGCAGCGGATCAACAGGGGCTAACTACGAGCAGTACTTC
- | TRBJ2-7 | - | TRBV6-1 | CASSQSYEQYF | TGTGCCAGCAGTCAATCCTACGAGCAGTACTTC
TRBD2 | TRBJ2-5 | - | TRBV9 | CASSPPGLGGETQYF | TGTGCCAGCAGCCCTCCGGGACTAGGTGGGGAGACCCAGTACTTC
TRBD2 | TRBJ2-3 | - | TRBV4-1 | CASSLAGGPSDTQYF | TGCGCCAGCAGTCTAGCGGGGGGGCCTTCGGATACGCAGTATTTT
TRBD2 | TRBJ2-2 | - | TRBV7-2 | CASNGLAGVGGELFF | TGTGCCAGCAACGGACTAGCGGGGGTCGGAGGGGAGCTGTTTTTT